The clone carrying this T cell receptor (beta chain) was seen more than once but under ten times. The antigen is unknown. TCRdb independently ran MiXCR on the reads; one entry per CDR3 protein. The data contain fewer than 65,000 distinct CDR3 sequences, over 15% of them singletons. Deletions cut 2 bases from V and 2 bases from J, with 9 bases between. This CDR3 region has 14 residues. These data come from a study of T cell repertoires in cytomegalovirus infection. Study-level information: Indications of both CMV infection and matching HLA type were provided by public TCR beta signatures. Study-wide points: Clonotypes of TCR beta that were HLA-C-restricted and CMV-specific dominated the ex vivo response.

V is TRBV12-3 or TRBV12-4 and J is TRBJ1-2; D may be TRBD1 (5 bases). The TCR originated in a human donor in good health (CMV status not recorded). Some clones in this sample may be carry-over from other donors' samples. The sequences come from CD8+ T cells from cultured PBMCs, collected from culture after CMV antigen stimulation. The CDR3 protein is CASSLRGRNYGYTF. The CDR3 region has the DNA TGTGCCAGCAGTTTACGGGGACGGAACTATGGCTACACCTTC.